Included here is one TCR beta chain sequence, with context. Other DNA variants within this sample encode the same CDR3. The record originates from a study of control samples from healthy donors and cancer patients. Libraries were prepared by immunoSEQ multiplex PCR; TCRdb keeps only in-frame clonotypes and omits some of them. The sample has some 120,000 clones; 93% are singletons. Trimming removed 4 bases at V and 1 base at J, with 14 bases between. The CDR3 is made up of 15 amino acids. The germline gives CDR1 SGHRS, CDR2 YFSETQ. This receptor was obtained from a man in his thirties or forties in good health. This rearrangement joins TRBV5-1 to TRBJ1-1; tentative D call: TRBD1 (6 bases). The sample comprised blood. The CDR3 here is CASSHLLTGNTEAFF. CDR3 coding DNA: TGCGCCAGCAGCCACCTACTGACAGGGAACACTGAAGCTTTCTTT.